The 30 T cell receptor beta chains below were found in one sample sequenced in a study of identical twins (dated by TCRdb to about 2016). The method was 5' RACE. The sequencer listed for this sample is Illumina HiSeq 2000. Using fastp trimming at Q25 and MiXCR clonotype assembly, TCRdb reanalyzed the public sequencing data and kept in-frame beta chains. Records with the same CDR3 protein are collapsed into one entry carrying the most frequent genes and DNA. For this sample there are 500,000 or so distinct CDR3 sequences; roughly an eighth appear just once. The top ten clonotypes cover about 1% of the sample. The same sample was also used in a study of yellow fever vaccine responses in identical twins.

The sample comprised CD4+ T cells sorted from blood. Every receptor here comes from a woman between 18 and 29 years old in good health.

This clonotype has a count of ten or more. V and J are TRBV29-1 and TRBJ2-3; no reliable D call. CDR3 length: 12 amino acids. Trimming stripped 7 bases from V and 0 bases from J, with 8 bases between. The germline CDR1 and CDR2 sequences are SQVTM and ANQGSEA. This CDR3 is CSAPDSTDTQYF. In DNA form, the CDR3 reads TGCAGCGCGCCCGACAGCACAGATACGCAGTATTTT.

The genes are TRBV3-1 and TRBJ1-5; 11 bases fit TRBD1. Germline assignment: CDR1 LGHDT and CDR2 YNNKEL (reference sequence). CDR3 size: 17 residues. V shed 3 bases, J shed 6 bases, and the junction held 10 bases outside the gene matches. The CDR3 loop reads CASSHGGTGGIFQPQHF. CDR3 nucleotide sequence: TGTGCCAGCAGCCATGGTGGGACAGGGGGGATATTTCAGCCCCAGCATTTT.

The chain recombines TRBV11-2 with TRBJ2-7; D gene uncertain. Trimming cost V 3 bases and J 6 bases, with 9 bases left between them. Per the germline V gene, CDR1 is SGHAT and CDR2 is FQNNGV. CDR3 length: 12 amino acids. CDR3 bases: TGTGCCAGCAGCTTCGAGCAGGTCGAGCAGTACTTC. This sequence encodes CASSFEQVEQYF.

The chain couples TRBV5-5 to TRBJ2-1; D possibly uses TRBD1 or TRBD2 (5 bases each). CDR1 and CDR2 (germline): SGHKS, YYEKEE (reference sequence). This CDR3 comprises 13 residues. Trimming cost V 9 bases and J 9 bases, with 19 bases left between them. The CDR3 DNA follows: TGTGCCATGGGCCCCGCGAGGGGTACTGAGCAGTTCTTC. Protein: CAMGPARGTEQFF. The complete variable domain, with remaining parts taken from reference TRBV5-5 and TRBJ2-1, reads DAGVTQSPTHLIKTRGQQVTLRCSPISGHKSVSWYQQVLGQGPQFIFQYYEKEERGRGNFPDRFSARQFPNYSSELNVNALLLGDSALYLCAMGPARGTEQFFGPGTRLTVL.

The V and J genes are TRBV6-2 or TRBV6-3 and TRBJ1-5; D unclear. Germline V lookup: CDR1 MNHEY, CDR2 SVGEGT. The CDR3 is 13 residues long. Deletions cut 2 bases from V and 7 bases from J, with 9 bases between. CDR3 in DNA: TGTGCCAGCAGTTACGTGGGGTGGCAGCCCCAGCATTTT. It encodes CASSYVGWQPQHF.

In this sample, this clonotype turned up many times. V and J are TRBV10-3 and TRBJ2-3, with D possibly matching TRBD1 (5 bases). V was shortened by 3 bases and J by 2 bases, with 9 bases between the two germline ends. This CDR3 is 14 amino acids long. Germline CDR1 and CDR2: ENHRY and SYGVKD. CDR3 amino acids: CAISEDSPTDTQYF. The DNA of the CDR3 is TGTGCCATCAGTGAAGACAGTCCCACAGATACGCAGTATTTT.

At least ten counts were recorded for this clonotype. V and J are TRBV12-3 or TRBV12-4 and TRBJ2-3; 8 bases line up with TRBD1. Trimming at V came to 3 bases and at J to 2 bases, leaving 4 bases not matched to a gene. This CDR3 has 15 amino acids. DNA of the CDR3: TGTGCCAGCAGTTTCCGGACAGGGTACACAGATACGCAGTATTTT. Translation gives CASSFRTGYTDTQYF.

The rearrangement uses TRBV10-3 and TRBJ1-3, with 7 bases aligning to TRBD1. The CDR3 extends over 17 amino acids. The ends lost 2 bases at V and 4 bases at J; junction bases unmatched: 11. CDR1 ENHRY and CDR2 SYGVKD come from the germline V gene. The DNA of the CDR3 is TGTGCCATCAGTGAGACTAGCTCCGGGACAGTCGGAAACACCATATATTTT. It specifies CAISETSSGTVGNTIYF.

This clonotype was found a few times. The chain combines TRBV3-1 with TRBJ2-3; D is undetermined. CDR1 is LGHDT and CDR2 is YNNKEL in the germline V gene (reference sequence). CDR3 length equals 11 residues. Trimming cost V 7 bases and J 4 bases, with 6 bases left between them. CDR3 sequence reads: CASMWADTQYF. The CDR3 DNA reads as TGTGCCAGCATGTGGGCAGATACGCAGTATTTT.

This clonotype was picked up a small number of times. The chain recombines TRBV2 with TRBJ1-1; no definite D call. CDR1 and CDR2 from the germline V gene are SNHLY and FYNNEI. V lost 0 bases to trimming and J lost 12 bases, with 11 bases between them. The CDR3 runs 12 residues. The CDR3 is CASSEALGRTFF. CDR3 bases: TGTGCCAGCAGTGAAGCGCTTGGGAGGACTTTCTTT.

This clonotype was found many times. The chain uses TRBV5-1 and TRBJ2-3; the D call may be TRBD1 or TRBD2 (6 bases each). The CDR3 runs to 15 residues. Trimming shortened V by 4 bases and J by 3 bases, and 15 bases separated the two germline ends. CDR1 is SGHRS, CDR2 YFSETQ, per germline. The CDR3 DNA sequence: TGCGCCAGCAGCGCGGGGAACAGGGAGACAGATACGCAGTATTTT. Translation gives CASSAGNRETDTQYF.

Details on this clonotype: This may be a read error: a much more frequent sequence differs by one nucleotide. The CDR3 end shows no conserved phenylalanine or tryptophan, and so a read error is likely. In nucleotides, the CDR3 is TGCGCCAGCAGCCCGGACAGGGACCCAGATACGCAGTATCTT. Its translation is CASSPDRDPDTQYL. The chain uses TRBV5-1 and TRBJ2-3, with 8 bases fitting TRBD1. The CDR3 is 14 amino acids. The junction had 5 bases not matched to a gene; V was cut back by 4 bases and J by 4 bases. Looked up from germline, CDR1 is SGHRS and CDR2 is YFSETQ.

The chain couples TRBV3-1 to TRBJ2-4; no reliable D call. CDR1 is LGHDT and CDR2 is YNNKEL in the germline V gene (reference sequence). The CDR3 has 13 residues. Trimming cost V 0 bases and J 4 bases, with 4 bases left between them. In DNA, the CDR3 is TGTGCCAGCAGCCAAGAGGGAAAAAACATTCAGTACTTC. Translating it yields CASSQEGKNIQYF.

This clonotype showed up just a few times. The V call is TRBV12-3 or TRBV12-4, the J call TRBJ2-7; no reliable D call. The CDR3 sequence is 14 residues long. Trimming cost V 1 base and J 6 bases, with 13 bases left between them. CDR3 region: CASSLGVVTAEQYF. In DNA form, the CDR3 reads TGTGCCAGCAGTTTAGGCGTCGTGACTGCCGAGCAGTACTTC.

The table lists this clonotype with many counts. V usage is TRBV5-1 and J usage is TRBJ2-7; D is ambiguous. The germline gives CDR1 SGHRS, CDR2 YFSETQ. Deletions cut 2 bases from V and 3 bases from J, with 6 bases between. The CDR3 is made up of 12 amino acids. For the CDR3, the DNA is TGCGCCAGCAGCTTACGGATCTACGAGCAGTACTTC. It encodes CASSLRIYEQYF.

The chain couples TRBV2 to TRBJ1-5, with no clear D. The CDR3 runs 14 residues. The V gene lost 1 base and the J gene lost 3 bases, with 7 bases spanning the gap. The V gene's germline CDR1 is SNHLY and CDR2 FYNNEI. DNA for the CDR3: TGTGCCAGCAGTGAAGGTTCGGCCAATCAGCCCCAGCATTTT. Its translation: CASSEGSANQPQHF. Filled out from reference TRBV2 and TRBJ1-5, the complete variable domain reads EPEVTQTPSHQVTQMGQEVILRCVPISNHLYFYWYRQILGQKVEFLVSFYNNEISEKSEIFDDQFSVERPDGSNFTLKIRSTKLEDSAMYFCASSEGSANQPQHFGDGTRLSIL.

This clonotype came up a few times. The CDR3 DNA is TGCGCCAGCAGCTTGGGCGTCCTAGCGGGGGGTCCCAACACCGGGGAGCTGTTTTTT. This encodes CASSLGVLAGGPNTGELFF. This sequence joins TRBV5-1 and TRBJ2-2; 11 bases are shared with TRBD2. J lost 2 bases, V lost 0 bases, and 9 bases had no gene match. This CDR3 spans 19 amino acids. Germline lookup yields CDR1 SGHRS and CDR2 YFSETQ.

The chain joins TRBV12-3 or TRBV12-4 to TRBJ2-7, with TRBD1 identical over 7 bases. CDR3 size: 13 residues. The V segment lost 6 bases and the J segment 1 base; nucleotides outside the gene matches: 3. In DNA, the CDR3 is TGTGCCAGCAGCCGGGGACAGTCCTACGAGCAGTACTTC. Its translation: CASSRGQSYEQYF.

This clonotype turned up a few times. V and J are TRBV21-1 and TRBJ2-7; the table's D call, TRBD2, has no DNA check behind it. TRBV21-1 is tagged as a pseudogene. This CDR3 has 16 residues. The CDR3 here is CASKRRPGTDSYEQYF. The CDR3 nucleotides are TGTGCCAGCAAAAGAAGACCCGGGACGGACTCCTACGAGCAGTACTTC.

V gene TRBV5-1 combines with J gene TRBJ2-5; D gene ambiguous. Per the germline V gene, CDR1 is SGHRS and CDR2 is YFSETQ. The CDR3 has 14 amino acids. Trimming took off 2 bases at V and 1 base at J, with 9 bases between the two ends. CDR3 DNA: TGCGCCAGCAGCTTCCTGGGGATCCAAGAGACCCAGTACTTC. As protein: CASSFLGIQETQYF.

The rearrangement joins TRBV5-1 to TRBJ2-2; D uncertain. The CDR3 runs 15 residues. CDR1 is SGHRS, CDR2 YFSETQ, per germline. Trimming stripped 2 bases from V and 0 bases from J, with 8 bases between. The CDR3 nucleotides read TGCGCCAGCAGCTTCGCGACCGCGAACACCGGGGAGCTGTTTTTT. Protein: CASSFATANTGELFF.

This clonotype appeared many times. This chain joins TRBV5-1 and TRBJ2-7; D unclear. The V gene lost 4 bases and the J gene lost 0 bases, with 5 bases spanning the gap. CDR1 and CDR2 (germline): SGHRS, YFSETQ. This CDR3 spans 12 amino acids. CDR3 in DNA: TGCGCCAGCAGCGAAACCTCCTACGAGCAGTACTTC. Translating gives CASSETSYEQYF.

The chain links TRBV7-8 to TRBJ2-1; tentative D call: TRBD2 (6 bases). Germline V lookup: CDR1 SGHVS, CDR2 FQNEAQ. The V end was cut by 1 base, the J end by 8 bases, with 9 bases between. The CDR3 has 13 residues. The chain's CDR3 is CASSLEGLYEQFF. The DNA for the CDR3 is TGTGCCAGCAGCTTAGAGGGACTTTATGAGCAGTTCTTC.

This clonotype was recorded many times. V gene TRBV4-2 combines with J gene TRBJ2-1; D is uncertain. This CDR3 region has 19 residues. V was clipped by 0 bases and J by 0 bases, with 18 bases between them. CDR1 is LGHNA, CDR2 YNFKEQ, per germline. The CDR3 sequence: CASSQEPDMGISSYNEQFF. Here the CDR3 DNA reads TGTGCCAGCAGCCAAGAACCTGATATGGGGATAAGCTCCTACAATGAGCAGTTCTTC.

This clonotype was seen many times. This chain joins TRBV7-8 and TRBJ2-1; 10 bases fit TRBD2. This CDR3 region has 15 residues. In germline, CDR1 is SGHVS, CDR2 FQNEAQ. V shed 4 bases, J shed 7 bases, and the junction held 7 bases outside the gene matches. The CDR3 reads CASSYRASGSNEQFF. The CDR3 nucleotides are TGTGCCAGCAGCTATAGGGCTAGCGGGAGTAATGAGCAGTTCTTC.

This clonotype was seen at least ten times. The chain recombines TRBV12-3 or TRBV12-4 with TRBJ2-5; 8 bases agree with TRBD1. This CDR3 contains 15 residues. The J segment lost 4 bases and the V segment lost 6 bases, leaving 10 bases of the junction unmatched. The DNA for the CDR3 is TGTGCCAGCAGCCCCGCGGACAGGGTGGGAGAGACCCAGTACTTC. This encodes CASSPADRVGETQYF.

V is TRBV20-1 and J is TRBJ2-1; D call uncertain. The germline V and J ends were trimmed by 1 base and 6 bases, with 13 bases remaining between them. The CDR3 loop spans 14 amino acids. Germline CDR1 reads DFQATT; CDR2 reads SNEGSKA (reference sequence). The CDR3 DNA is TGCAGTGCTAGAGGTTTTAACTCTAGCAATGAGCAGTTCTTC. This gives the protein CSARGFNSSNEQFF.

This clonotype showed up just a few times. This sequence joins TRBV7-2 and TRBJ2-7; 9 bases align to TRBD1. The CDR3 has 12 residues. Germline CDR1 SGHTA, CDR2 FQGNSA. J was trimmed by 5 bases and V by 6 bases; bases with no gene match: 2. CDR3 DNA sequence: TGTGCCAGCAGGCGGACAGGGGACGAGCAGTACTTC. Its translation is CASRRTGDEQYF.

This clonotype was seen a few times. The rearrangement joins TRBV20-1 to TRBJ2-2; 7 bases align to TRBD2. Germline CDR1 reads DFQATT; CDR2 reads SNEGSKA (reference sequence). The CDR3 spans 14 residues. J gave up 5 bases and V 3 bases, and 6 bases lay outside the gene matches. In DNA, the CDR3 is TGCAGTGCTAGGCTACTAGCGCCGACCGGGGAGCTGTTTTTT. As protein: CSARLLAPTGELFF.

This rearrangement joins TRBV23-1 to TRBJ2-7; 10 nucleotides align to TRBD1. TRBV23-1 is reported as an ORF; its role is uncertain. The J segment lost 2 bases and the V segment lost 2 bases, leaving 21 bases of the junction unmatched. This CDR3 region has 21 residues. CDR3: CASSQTDTGTGDCLNPYEQYF. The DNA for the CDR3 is TGCGCCAGCAGTCAAACCGATACCGGGACAGGGGACTGCCTAAATCCCTACGAGCAGTACTTC.